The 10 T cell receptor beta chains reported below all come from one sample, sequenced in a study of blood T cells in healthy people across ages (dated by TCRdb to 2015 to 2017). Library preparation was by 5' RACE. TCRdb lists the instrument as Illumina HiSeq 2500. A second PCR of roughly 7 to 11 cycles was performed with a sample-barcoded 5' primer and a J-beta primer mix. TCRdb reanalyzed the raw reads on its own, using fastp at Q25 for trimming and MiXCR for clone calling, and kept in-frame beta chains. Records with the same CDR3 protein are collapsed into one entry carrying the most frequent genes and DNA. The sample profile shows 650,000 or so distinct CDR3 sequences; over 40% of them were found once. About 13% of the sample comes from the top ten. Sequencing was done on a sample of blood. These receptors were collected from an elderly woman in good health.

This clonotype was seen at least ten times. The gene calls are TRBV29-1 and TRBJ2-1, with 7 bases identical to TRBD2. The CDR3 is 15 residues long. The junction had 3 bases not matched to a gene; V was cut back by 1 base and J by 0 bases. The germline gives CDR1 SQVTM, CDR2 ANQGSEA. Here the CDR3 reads CSVEGGGPSYNEQFF. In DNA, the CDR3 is TGCAGCGTTGAAGGGGGAGGGCCCTCCTACAATGAGCAGTTCTTC.

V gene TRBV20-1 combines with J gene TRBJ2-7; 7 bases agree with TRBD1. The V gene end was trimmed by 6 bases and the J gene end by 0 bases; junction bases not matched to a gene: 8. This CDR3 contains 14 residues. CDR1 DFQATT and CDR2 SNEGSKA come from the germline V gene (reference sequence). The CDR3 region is CSAKRTGPSYEQYF. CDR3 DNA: TGCAGTGCGAAGAGGACAGGTCCCTCCTACGAGCAGTACTTC.

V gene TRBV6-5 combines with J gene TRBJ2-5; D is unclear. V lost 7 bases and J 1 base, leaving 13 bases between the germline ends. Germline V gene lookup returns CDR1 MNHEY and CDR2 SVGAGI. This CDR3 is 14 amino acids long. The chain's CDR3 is CASTPGHFQETQYF. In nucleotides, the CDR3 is TGTGCCAGCACCCCAGGCCATTTCCAAGAGACCCAGTACTTC.

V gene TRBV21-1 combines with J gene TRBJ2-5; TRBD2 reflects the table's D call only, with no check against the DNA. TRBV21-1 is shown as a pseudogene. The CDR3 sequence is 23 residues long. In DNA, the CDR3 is TGTGCCAGCAGCAAACGCGGTCTGGGGGGTTCTAGCGGGAGGGTTAAGTACCAAGAGACCCAGTACTTC. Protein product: CASSKRGLGGSSGRVKYQETQYF.

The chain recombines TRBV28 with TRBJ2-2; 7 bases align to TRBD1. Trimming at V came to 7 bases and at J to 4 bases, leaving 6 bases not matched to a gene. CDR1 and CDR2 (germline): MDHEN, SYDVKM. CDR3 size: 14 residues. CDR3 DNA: TGTGCCAGCATTCTGACAGGGTTCACCGGGGAGCTGTTTTTT. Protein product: CASILTGFTGELFF.

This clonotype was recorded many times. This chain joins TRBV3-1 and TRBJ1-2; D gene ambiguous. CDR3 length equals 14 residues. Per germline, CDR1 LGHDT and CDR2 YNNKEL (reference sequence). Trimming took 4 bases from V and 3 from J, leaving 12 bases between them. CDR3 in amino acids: CASSLQWADYGYTF. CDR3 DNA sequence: TGTGCCAGCAGCCTCCAATGGGCTGACTATGGCTACACCTTC.

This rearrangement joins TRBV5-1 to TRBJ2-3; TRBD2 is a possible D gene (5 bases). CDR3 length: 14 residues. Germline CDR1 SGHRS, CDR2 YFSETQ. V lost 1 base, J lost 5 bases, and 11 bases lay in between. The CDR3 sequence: CASSLWQAGDTQYF. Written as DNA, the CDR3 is TGCGCCAGCAGCTTGTGGCAGGCGGGAGATACGCAGTATTTT. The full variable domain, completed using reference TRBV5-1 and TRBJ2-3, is KAGVTQTPRYLIKTRGQQVTLSCSPISGHRSVSWYQQTPGQGLQFLFEYFSETQRNKGNFPGRFSGRQFSNSRSEMNVSTLELGDSALYLCASSLWQAGDTQYFGPGTRLTVL.

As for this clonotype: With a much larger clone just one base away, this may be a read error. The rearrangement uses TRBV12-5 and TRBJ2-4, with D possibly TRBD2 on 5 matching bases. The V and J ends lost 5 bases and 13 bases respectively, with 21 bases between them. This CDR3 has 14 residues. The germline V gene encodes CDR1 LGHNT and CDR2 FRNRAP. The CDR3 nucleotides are TGTGCTAGTGGTCCGGGGTCAACCCCTAATGAGCAGTACTTC. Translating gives CASGPGSTPNEQYF.

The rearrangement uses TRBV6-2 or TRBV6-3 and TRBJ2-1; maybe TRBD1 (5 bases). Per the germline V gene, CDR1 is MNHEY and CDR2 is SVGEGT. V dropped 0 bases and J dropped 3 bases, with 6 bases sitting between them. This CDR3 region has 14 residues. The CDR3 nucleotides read TGTGCCAGCAGTTACTCAGACAGCTACAATGAGCAGTTCTTC. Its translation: CASSYSDSYNEQFF.

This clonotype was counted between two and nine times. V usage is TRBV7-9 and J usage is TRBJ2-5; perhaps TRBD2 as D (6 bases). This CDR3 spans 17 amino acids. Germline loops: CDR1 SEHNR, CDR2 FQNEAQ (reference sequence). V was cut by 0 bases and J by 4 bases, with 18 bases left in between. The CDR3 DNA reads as TGTGCCAGCAGCTTAGCCGGGAGCCAGTACTTTTCAGAGACCCAGTACTTC. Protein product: CASSLAGSQYFSETQYF.